These T cell receptor delta chains were read from a single sample in a study of human gamma delta and Vdelta1 T cells. No antigen is known for these receptors. TCRdb re-called the PCR reads with CATT. The data show thousands of delta-chain clones, approximately 40% seen once. Input material: Vdelta1 gamma-delta T cells from blood grown in culture (DOT cells). These receptor sequences come from a human donor in good health. Both conserved end residues are part of each CDR3. The D gene is left open where the match is weak. The size field is filled for only some rows; it gives once, few, many or a size class.

j_gene | v_gene | d_gene | abundance | CDR3aa | CDR3nt
TRDJ1 | TRDV1 | . | . | CALGELKSYLLGTYTDKLIF | TGTGCTCTTGGGGAACTAAAGTCCTACCTTCTGGGGACGTACACCGATAAACTCATCTTT
TRDJ1 | TRDV1 | TRDD3 | few | CALGGLYHCTGGYAQYTDKLIF | TGTGCTCTTGGGGGGCTCTACCACTGTACTGGGGGATACGCCCAGTACACCGATAAACTCATCTTT
TRDJ1 | TRDV1 | TRDD3 | . | CALGEGTLRWGIRKELTDKLIF | TGTGCTCTTGGGGAAGGGACCCTTCGCTGGGGGATACGCAAAGAATTGACCGATAAACTCATCTTT
TRDJ1 | TRDV1 | . | . | CALGELFSPPVDLDTDKLIF | TGTGCTCTTGGGGAACTTTTTTCTCCCCCCGTAGACCTCGACACCGATAAACTCATCTTT
TRDJ1 | TRDV1 | TRDD2 | few | CALGEQRQLPTLLGGHTDKLIF | TGTGCTCTTGGGGAACAAAGGCAGCTTCCTACCCTTTTGGGGGGACACACCGATAAACTCATCTTT
TRDJ1 | TRDV1 | TRDD3 | few | CALGELGGVTGGNPSLADTDKLIF | TGTGCTCTTGGGGAACTAGGGGGGGTTACTGGGGGAAACCCATCTCTTGCGGACACCGATAAACTCATCTTT
TRDJ1 | TRDV1 | TRDD3 | . | CALGEQNVRGPTGGGYDKLIF | TGTGCTCTTGGGGAACAAAACGTACGAGGTCCTACGGGTGGGGGATATGATAAACTCATCTTT
TRDJ1 | TRDV1 | TRDD3 | . | CALGELPTRLTRWGIRSDKLIF | TGTGCTCTTGGGGAACTTCCTACCCGACTGACTCGCTGGGGGATACGTTCCGATAAACTCATCTTT
TRDJ1 | TRDV1 | TRDD3 | . | CALGILRGDTRTDKLIF | TGTGCTCTTGGGATTCTACGGGGGGATACGCGCACCGATAAACTCATCTTT
TRDJ1 | TRDV1 | . | . | CALGFRPSYVFEHWGSGDTDKLIF | TGTGCTCTTGGGTTTCGGCCTTCCTACGTTTTCGAACACTGGGGGTCAGGGGACACCGATAAACTCATCTTT
TRDJ4 | TRDV1 | . | . | CALGELVPPARPLIF | TGTGCTCTTGGGGAACTCGTCCCTCCGGCCAGACCCCTGATCTTT
TRDJ1 | TRDV1 | . | . | CALGELLLYDWDGGPYTDKLIF | TGTGCTCTTGGGGAACTTCTCCTATACGACTGGGACGGGGGACCGTACACCGATAAACTCATCTTT
TRDJ2 | TRDV1 | . | . | CALGELWPTGTAQLFF | TGTGCTCTTGGGGAACTTTGGCCTACCGGGACAGCACAACTCTTCTTT
TRDJ1 | TRDV1 | TRDD2 | . | CALGETRRAFLRDNTLREKLIF | TGTGCTCTTGGGGAAACTCGCCGCGCCTTCCTACGGGACAATACCTTGCGCGAAAAACTCATCTTT
TRDJ1 | TRDV1 | TRDD3 | . | CALGDQSLPRYWGIRVSPSLIF | TGTGCTCTTGGGGACCAAAGTCTTCCTAGGTACTGGGGGATACGCGTATCCCCCTCACTCATCTTT
TRDJ1 | TRDV2 | . | . | CACDLPLLRGDKLIF | TGTGCCTGTGACCTTCCCCTCCTGAGGGGAGATAAACTCATCTTT
TRDJ1 | TRDV1 | TRDD3 | few | CALGESYWGMNTDKLIF | TGTGCTCTTGGGGAATCATACTGGGGGATGAATACCGATAAACTCATCTTT
TRDJ1 | TRDV1 | . | medium-sized | CALGEGVLRWDWATDKLIF | TGTGCTCTTGGGGAAGGAGTCCTACGGTGGGACTGGGCTACCGATAAACTCATCTTT
TRDJ1 | TRDV1 | . | . | CALGDWGYTDKLIF | TGTGCTCTTGGGGACTGGGGATACACCGATAAACTCATCTTT
TRDJ1 | TRDV1 | TRDD3 | . | CALGELHKHWGIRSTDKLIF | TGTGCTCTTGGGGAACTGCATAAACACTGGGGGATACGAAGCACCGATAAACTCATCTTT
TRDJ1 | TRDV2 | . | medium-sized | CARPADKLIF | TGTGCCCGTCCCGCTGATAAACTCATCTTT
TRDJ1 | TRDV1 | TRDD3 | once | CALGELGEGARVYWGNTDKLIF | TGTGCTCTTGGGGAACTAGGCGAGGGCGCGAGGGTGTACTGGGGAAACACCGATAAACTCATCTTT
TRDJ1 | TRDV1 | TRDD3 | few | CALGEPPGGQLYWGHKLIF | TGTGCTCTTGGGGAACCACCAGGGGGGCAACTTTACTGGGGGCATAAACTCATCTTT
TRDJ1 | TRDV1 | . | few | CALGEMARGGHDKLIF | TGTGCTCTTGGGGAAATGGCGAGGGGGGGACACGATAAACTCATCTTT
TRDJ1 | TRDV1 | TRDD3 | few | CALGENLPRPRCTPRGLGDFQGGDKLIF | TGTGCTCTTGGGGAAAATCTGCCCAGGCCCAGGTGTACTCCTAGGGGACTGGGGGACTTCCAGGGGGGTGATAAACTCATCTTT
TRDJ1 | TRDV1 | TRDD3 | . | CALGELFLRLGDTGKLIF | TGTGCTCTTGGGGAACTGTTCCTACGACTGGGGGATACCGGTAAACTCATCTTT
TRDJ1 | TRDV1 | TRDD3 | . | CALGERMLGANTDKLIF | TGTGCTCTTGGGGAACGTATGCTGGGGGCCAACACCGATAAACTCATCTTT
TRDJ3 | TRDV1 | TRDD3 | . | CALGEPSPSYTGGYFWDTRQMFF | TGTGCTCTTGGGGAGCCCAGCCCTTCCTACACTGGGGGATATTTCTGGGACACCCGACAGATGTTTTTC
TRDJ1 | TRDV1 | TRDD3 | few | CALGDASPYHVLGIQADKLIF | TGTGCTCTTGGGGATGCGTCTCCCTATCATGTGCTGGGGATACAGGCCGATAAACTCATCTTT
TRDJ1 | TRDV1 | . | . | CALGELLLPRIRQTDKLIF | TGTGCTCTTGGGGAACTGCTCCTACCGAGGATACGTCAAACCGATAAACTCATCTTT
TRDJ1 | TRDV1 | . | . | CALGELPWEGDKLIF | TGTGCTCTTGGGGAACTGCCCTGGGAGGGGGATAAACTCATCTTT
TRDJ1 | TRDV1 | . | . | CALGELPGLPTVLGAPRATDKLIF | TGTGCTCTTGGGGAACTACCCGGCCTTCCTACCGTACTGGGGGCTCCTCGGGCCACCGATAAACTCATCTTT